A selection of T cell receptor beta chains follows, all from one sample in a study of T cells after yellow fever vaccination. TCRdb processed the 5' RACE reads anew with MiXCR; each CDR3 protein has one entry. This table holds 170,000 or so distinct CDR3 sequences, about a tenth found once. Source: CD8+ T cells sorted from PBMCs, taken 45 days after the yellow fever booster vaccination. The receptors here all came from a man in his late teens or twenties who received the YFV17D yellow fever vaccine. The CDR3 runs from the conserved cysteine through the conserved F or W. The D gene is left open where the match is weak. A clone size is listed for some rows: how often the clone was seen (once, few, many), or a class if it is expanded.

D gene: .
clone size: .
V gene: TRBV6-5
J gene: TRBJ1-4
CDR3 protein: CASSYSGPPEKLFF
CDR3 DNA: TGTGCCAGCAGTTACTCAGGGCCCCCGGAAAAACTGTTTTTT

D gene: TRBD2
clone size: .
V gene: TRBV20-1
J gene: TRBJ2-3
CDR3 protein: CSARDGGPTSGATDTQYF
CDR3 DNA: TGCAGTGCTAGAGATGGGGGACCGACTAGCGGGGCCACAGATACGCAGTATTTT

D gene: .
clone size: .
V gene: TRBV27
J gene: TRBJ2-2
CDR3 protein: CASSPRRATGELFF
CDR3 DNA: TGTGCCAGCAGTCCAAGACGGGCGACCGGGGAGCTGTTTTTT

D gene: TRBD2
clone size: .
V gene: TRBV19
J gene: TRBJ2-2
CDR3 protein: CASSQRGNTGELFF
CDR3 DNA: TGTGCCAGCTCTCAGCGGGGGAACACCGGGGAGCTGTTTTTT

D gene: .
clone size: .
V gene: TRBV24-1
J gene: TRBJ1-5
CDR3 protein: CATSDQGYGQPQHF
CDR3 DNA: TGTGCCACCAGTGATCAAGGATACGGGCAGCCCCAGCATTTT

D gene: TRBD2
clone size: few
V gene: TRBV4-1
J gene: TRBJ2-3
CDR3 protein: CASSLRTSGGYTDTQYF
CDR3 DNA: TGCGCCAGCAGCCTAAGGACTAGCGGGGGGTACACAGATACGCAGTATTTT

D gene: .
clone size: .
V gene: TRBV6-2/TRBV6-3
J gene: TRBJ2-5
CDR3 protein: CASSYPGRYQETQYF
CDR3 DNA: TGTGCCAGCAGTTACCCGGGACGGTACCAAGAGACCCAGTACTTC

D gene: .
clone size: few
V gene: TRBV7-3
J gene: TRBJ2-2
CDR3 protein: CASSLIGGTGELFF
CDR3 DNA: TGTGCCAGCAGCTTAATTGGGGGCACCGGGGAGCTGTTTTTT

D gene: TRBD2
clone size: .
V gene: TRBV5-1
J gene: TRBJ2-7
CDR3 protein: CASSSAWEGPYEQYF
CDR3 DNA: TGCGCCAGCAGCTCGGCATGGGAGGGCCCTTACGAGCAGTACTTC

D gene: .
clone size: .
V gene: TRBV6-2/TRBV6-3
J gene: TRBJ2-5
CDR3 protein: CASSYRLAETQYF
CDR3 DNA: TGTGCCAGCAGTTACAGGCTAGCGGAGACCCAGTACTTC

D gene: .
clone size: .
V gene: TRBV12-3/TRBV12-4
J gene: TRBJ2-1
CDR3 protein: CASSLEAGAYNEQFF
CDR3 DNA: TGTGCCAGCAGTTTAGAAGCCGGCGCCTACAATGAGCAGTTCTTC

D gene: TRBD2
clone size: .
V gene: TRBV14
J gene: TRBJ2-5
CDR3 protein: CASSQDPSRGGQETQYF
CDR3 DNA: TGTGCCAGCAGCCAAGATCCGTCGCGGGGGGGCCAAGAGACCCAGTACTTC

D gene: .
clone size: .
V gene: TRBV12-5
J gene: TRBJ1-6
CDR3 protein: CASGLGGTGNSPLHF
CDR3 DNA: TGTGCTAGTGGCTTGGGGGGGACTGGCAATTCACCCCTCCACTTT